This passage covers 10 T cell receptor beta chains from one sample sequenced in a study of shared clonotypes between healthy human individuals. Assay: immunoSEQ multiplex PCR; the TCRdb copy retains only in-frame clones and omits some. The sample records about 480,000 clones, less than 85% being singletons. The sample was PBMCs. Source of these receptors: a woman in her 40s in good health. Some clones in this sample may be carry-over from other donors' samples.

The gene calls are TRBV9 and TRBJ2-3; 12 bases align to TRBD2. The V and J ends lost 3 bases and 0 bases, in that order; junction bases with no gene match: 14. This CDR3 comprises 20 residues. The germline V gene encodes CDR1 SGDLS and CDR2 YYNGEE. The CDR3 region has the DNA TGTGCCAGCAGCGGCGGCGGGCTAGCGGGAGGGTCGTATAGCACAGATACGCAGTATTTT. The encoded protein is CASSGGGLAGGSYSTDTQYF.

This clone occurred once. This sequence joins TRBV18 and TRBJ2-7; D unresolved. V was shortened by 1 base and J by 5 bases, with 9 bases between the two germline ends. From germline, CDR1 is KGHSH and CDR2 LQKENI. The CDR3 is 13 residues long. DNA for the CDR3: TGTGCCAGCTCACCACGCCCAGCCGACGAGCAGTACTTC. Its protein product is CASSPRPADEQYF.

This sequence joins TRBV28 and TRBJ2-7; TRBD1 might be the D (5 bases). The V gene lost 7 bases and the J gene lost 7 bases, with 23 bases spanning the gap. This CDR3 has 15 residues. CDR1 and CDR2 from the germline V gene are MDHEN and SYDVKM. CDR3 sequence (DNA): TGTGCCAGCACCCCCAGCCCCGGTCCGTGGACAGAGCAGTACTTC. This codes for CASTPSPGPWTEQYF.

This chain joins TRBV2 and TRBJ1-4, with a tentative D call TRBD1 (6 bases). This CDR3 is built from 13 residues. Deletions cut 7 bases from V and 6 bases from J, with 12 bases between. Germline CDR1 is SNHLY and CDR2 is FYNNEI. The CDR3 reads CASKGGGDEKLFF. The DNA for the CDR3 is TGTGCCAGCAAAGGAGGGGGAGATGAAAAACTGTTTTTT.

This chain uses TRBV7-8 with TRBJ2-3; no clear D gene. CDR1 is SGHVS and CDR2 is FQNEAQ in the germline V gene. Trimming took 5 bases from V and 6 from J, leaving 9 bases between them. The CDR3 loop spans 12 amino acids. The chain's CDR3 is CASSERRDTQYF. The CDR3 coding sequence is TGTGCCAGCAGCGAGAGAAGGGATACGCAGTATTTT.

CDR3: CASSSEQVNTEAFF. CDR3 DNA sequence: TGTGCCAGCAGCTCAGAGCAGGTGAACACTGAAGCTTTCTTT. The chain is built from TRBV11-3 and TRBJ1-1, with D hard to call. V was clipped by 4 bases and J by 0 bases, with 9 bases between them. The CDR3 is made up of 14 amino acids. Germline V lookup: CDR1 SGHNT, CDR2 YENEEA. Drawing the rest from reference TRBV11-3 and TRBJ1-1, the complete variable domain is EAGVVQSPRYKIIEKKQPVAFWCNPISGHNTLYWYLQNLGQGPELLIRYENEEAVDDSQLPKDRFSAERLKGVDSTLKIQPAELGDSAVYLCASSSEQVNTEAFFGQGTRLTVV.

The chain joins TRBV5-4 to TRBJ1-2; 9 bases line up with TRBD1. CDR1 and CDR2 (germline): SGHNT, YYREEE (reference sequence). V lost 0 bases, J lost 4 bases, and 4 bases stayed unmatched. The CDR3 runs to 15 residues. CDR3 loop: CASSLGTGAIYGYTF. CDR3 DNA: TGTGCCAGCAGCTTGGGGACAGGGGCCATCTATGGCTACACCTTC.

The rearrangement links TRBV30 to TRBJ1-1, with 8 bases fitting TRBD1. The CDR3 has 14 amino acids. The V segment lost 3 bases and the J segment 2 bases; nucleotides outside the gene matches: 5. The V gene's germline CDR1 is GTSNPN and CDR2 SVGIG (reference sequence). CDR3 DNA sequence: TGTGCCTGGAGGGGACAGGTATTCAACACTGAAGCTTTCTTT. Amino acid sequence: CAWRGQVFNTEAFF.

The V call is TRBV18, the J call TRBJ2-1; 7 nucleotides align to TRBD2. CDR1 and CDR2 from the germline V gene are KGHSH and LQKENI. This CDR3 is built from 14 residues. V was clipped by 5 bases and J by 5 bases; unmatched bases: 6. The CDR3 DNA reads as TGTGCCAGCTCAGGCGGGAGTTCTAACAATGAGCAGTTCTTC. It translates to CASSGGSSNNEQFF.

V gene TRBV29-1 combines with J gene TRBJ1-2; TRBD1 matches 7 bases. The CDR3 extends over 12 amino acids. The germline V gene has CDR1 SQVTM and CDR2 ANQGSEA. Trimming at V came to 7 bases and at J to 8 bases, leaving 10 bases not matched to a gene. CDR3 residues: CSGGSTGKGYTF. The CDR3 bases are TGCAGCGGTGGCTCGACAGGGAAAGGCTACACCTTC. Filled out from reference TRBV29-1 and TRBJ1-2, the complete variable domain reads SAVISQKPSRDICQRGTSLTIQCQVDSQVTMMFWYRQQPGQSLTLIATANQGSEATYESGFVIDKFPISRPNLTFSTLTVSNMSPEDSSIYLCSGGSTGKGYTFGSGTRLTVV.